This is a list of T cell receptor beta chains from one sample in a study of blood T cell repertoires in COVID-19. Repertoires were generated with immunoSEQ multiplex PCR, while TCRdb's copy carries only in-frame clones and drops some. The repertoire holds roughly 430,000 clones, with roughly 88% as singletons. Sequencing was performed on PBMCs or T cells enriched from blood (not recorded which). These TCRs come from a woman in her thirties or forties with acute COVID-19. The CDR3 runs from the conserved cysteine through the conserved F or W. Each record gives: J gene, V gene, D gene, CDR3 protein. The D gene is left open where the match is weak.

j_gene: TRBJ2-7; v_gene: TRBV7-9; d_gene: NA; CDR3aa: CASSLFGEHEQYF
j_gene: TRBJ2-7; v_gene: TRBV5-1; d_gene: NA; CDR3aa: CASSLDREMYEQYF
j_gene: TRBJ1-1; v_gene: TRBV30; d_gene: NA; CDR3aa: CALKQENTEAFF
j_gene: TRBJ2-5; v_gene: TRBV19; d_gene: NA; CDR3aa: CASSLGTQETQYF
j_gene: TRBJ1-5; v_gene: TRBV14; d_gene: NA; CDR3aa: CASSQDQGRGNQPQHF
j_gene: TRBJ1-2; v_gene: TRBV29-1; d_gene: NA; CDR3aa: CSVGTSDPLYGYTF
j_gene: TRBJ2-5; v_gene: TRBV5-1; d_gene: NA; CDR3aa: CASSLDGAETQYF
j_gene: TRBJ2-3; v_gene: TRBV7-9; d_gene: NA; CDR3aa: CASSLSDSTDTQYF
j_gene: TRBJ2-3; v_gene: TRBV7-9; d_gene: TRBD1; CDR3aa: CATTRGRATDTQYF
j_gene: TRBJ2-5; v_gene: TRBV9; d_gene: NA; CDR3aa: CASSVGVAPIQETQYF
j_gene: TRBJ2-1; v_gene: TRBV30; d_gene: NA; CDR3aa: CAWKESPPFF
j_gene: TRBJ1-1; v_gene: TRBV5-1; d_gene: NA; CDR3aa: CASRLDSLNTEAFF
j_gene: TRBJ1-4; v_gene: TRBV6-5; d_gene: NA; CDR3aa: CASRVHGDEKLFF
j_gene: TRBJ2-3; v_gene: TRBV4-1; d_gene: NA; CDR3aa: CASSQTRGDTQYF
j_gene: TRBJ1-5; v_gene: TRBV5-5; d_gene: TRBD1; CDR3aa: CASSMDRDQPQHF
j_gene: TRBJ1-1; v_gene: TRBV6-5; d_gene: TRBD1; CDR3aa: CASSRQGTEAFF
j_gene: TRBJ1-5; v_gene: TRBV9; d_gene: NA; CDR3aa: CASSDGGTGQPQHF
j_gene: TRBJ1-2; v_gene: TRBV10-2; d_gene: TRBD1; CDR3aa: CASRPGQGAVNYGYTF
j_gene: TRBJ1-6; v_gene: TRBV12-5; d_gene: NA; CDR3aa: CASGLVIGLEVGPLHF
j_gene: TRBJ1-2; v_gene: TRBV30; d_gene: TRBD1; CDR3aa: CAWSAVQGGYGYTF
j_gene: TRBJ1-1; v_gene: TRBV7-8; d_gene: NA; CDR3aa: CASSLGRRGGTDTEAFF
j_gene: TRBJ1-5; v_gene: TRBV4-1; d_gene: TRBD1; CDR3aa: CASSHWTGDQPQHF
j_gene: TRBJ1-5; v_gene: TRBV19; d_gene: NA; CDR3aa: CASGENQPQHF
j_gene: TRBJ2-7; v_gene: TRBV11-2; d_gene: NA; CDR3aa: CASSFNFYEQYF
j_gene: TRBJ2-5; v_gene: TRBV6-5; d_gene: NA; CDR3aa: CASSYSGARGETQYF
j_gene: TRBJ1-1; v_gene: TRBV5-1; d_gene: NA; CDR3aa: CASSLDGGNTEAFF
j_gene: TRBJ1-2; v_gene: TRBV18; d_gene: TRBD1; CDR3aa: CASSPPGRGLYGYTF
j_gene: TRBJ1-2; v_gene: TRBV2; d_gene: TRBD1; CDR3aa: CASSKENRGLGYTF
j_gene: TRBJ2-1; v_gene: TRBV5-6; d_gene: TRBD2; CDR3aa: CASRAAGGGRNEQFF
j_gene: TRBJ1-6; v_gene: TRBV12-3/TRBV12-4; d_gene: NA; CDR3aa: CASRPQGSPLHF
j_gene: TRBJ2-1; v_gene: TRBV19; d_gene: NA; CDR3aa: CASSISGSLNEQFF
j_gene: TRBJ1-5; v_gene: TRBV4-1; d_gene: TRBD1; CDR3aa: CASSLQDRDENQPQHF
j_gene: TRBJ1-2; v_gene: TRBV19; d_gene: TRBD1; CDR3aa: CASSISRTGSGYTF
j_gene: TRBJ1-2; v_gene: TRBV29-1; d_gene: NA; CDR3aa: CSVSTGGTNYGYTF
j_gene: TRBJ2-7; v_gene: TRBV10-3; d_gene: NA; CDR3aa: CAISESPARGSYEQYF